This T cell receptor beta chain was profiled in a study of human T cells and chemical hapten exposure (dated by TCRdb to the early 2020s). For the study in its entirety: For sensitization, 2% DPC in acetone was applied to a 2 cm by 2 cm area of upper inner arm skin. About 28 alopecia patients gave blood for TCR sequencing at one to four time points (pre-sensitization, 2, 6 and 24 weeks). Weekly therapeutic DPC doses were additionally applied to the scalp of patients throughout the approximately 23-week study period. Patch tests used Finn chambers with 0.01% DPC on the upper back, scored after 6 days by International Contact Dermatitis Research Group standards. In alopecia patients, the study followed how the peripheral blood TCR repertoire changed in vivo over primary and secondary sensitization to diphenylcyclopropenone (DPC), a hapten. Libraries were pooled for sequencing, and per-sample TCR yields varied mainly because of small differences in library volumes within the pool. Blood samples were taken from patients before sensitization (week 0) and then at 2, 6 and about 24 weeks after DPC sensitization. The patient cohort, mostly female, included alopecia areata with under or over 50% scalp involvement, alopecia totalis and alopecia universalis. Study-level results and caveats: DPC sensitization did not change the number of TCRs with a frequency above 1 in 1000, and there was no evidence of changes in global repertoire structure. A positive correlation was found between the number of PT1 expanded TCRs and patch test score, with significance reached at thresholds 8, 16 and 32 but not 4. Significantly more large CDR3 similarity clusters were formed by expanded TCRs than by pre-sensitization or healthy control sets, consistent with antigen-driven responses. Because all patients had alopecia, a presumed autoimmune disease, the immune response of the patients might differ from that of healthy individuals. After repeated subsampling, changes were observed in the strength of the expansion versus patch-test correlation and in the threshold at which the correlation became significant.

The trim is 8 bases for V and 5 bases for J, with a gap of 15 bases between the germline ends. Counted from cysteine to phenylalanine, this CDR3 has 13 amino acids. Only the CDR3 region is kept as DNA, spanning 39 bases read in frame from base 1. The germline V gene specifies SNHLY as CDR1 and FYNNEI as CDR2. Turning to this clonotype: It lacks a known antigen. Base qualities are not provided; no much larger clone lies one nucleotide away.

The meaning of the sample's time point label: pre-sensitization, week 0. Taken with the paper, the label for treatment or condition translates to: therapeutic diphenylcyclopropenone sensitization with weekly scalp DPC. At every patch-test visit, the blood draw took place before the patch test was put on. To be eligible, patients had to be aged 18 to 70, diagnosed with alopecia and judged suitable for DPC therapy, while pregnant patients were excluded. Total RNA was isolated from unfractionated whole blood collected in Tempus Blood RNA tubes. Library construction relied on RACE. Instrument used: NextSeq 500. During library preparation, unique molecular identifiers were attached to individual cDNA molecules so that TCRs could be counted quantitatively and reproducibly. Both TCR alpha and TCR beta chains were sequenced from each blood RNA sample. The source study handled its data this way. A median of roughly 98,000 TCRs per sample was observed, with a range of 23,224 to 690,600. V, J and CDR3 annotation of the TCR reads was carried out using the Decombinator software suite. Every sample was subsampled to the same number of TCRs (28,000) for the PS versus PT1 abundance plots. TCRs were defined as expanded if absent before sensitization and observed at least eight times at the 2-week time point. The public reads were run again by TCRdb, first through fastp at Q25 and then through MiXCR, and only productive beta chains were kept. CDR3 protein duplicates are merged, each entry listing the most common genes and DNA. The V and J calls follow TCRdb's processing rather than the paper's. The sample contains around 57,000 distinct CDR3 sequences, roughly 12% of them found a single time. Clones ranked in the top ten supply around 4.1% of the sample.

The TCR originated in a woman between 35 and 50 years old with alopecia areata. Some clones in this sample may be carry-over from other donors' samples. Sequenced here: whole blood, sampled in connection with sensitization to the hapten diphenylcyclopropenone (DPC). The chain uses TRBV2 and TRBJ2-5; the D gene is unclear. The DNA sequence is TGTGCCAGCGGCGAGAATTCGGGCGAGACCCAGTACTTC. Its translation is CASGENSGETQYF.